These 16 T cell receptor beta chains share one sample of origin, sequenced in a study of cytomegalovirus exposure and HLA in healthy donors. The repertoire was sequenced with immunoSEQ multiplex PCR; TCRdb's copy has only in-frame clones and lacks some. In the table there are around 150,000 clones, 80% to 90% of which are singletons. Sequencing used PBMCs. Every receptor here comes from a woman between 25 and 40 years old in good health and CMV-seronegative.

The chain uses TRBV7-4 and TRBJ1-6, with a weak D call TRBD1 (5 bases). The CDR3 is 15 residues long. Germline CDR1 reads SGHVT; CDR2 reads SQSDAQ. V shed 2 bases and J shed 5 bases, with 10 bases lying between them. For the CDR3, the DNA is TGTGCCAGCAGCTTAAAACAGGAGGATAATTCACCCCTCCACTTT. Translation gives CASSLKQEDNSPLHF.

The genes are TRBV4-2 and TRBJ1-5; TRBD1 is a possible D gene (6 bases). Deletions cut 4 bases from V and 3 bases from J, with 28 bases between. The CDR3 covers 20 residues. In germline, CDR1 is LGHNA, CDR2 YNFKEQ. CDR3 in amino acids: CASSPSIRQDTGNFNQPQHF. For the CDR3, the DNA is TGTGCCAGCAGCCCCTCGATTAGACAGGACACCGGGAATTTCAATCAGCCCCAGCATTTT.

This clone has a handful of counts. V is TRBV4-3 and J is TRBJ1-2, with TRBD1 matching 7 bases. The length of the CDR3 is 14 residues. The ends lost 0 bases at V and 4 bases at J; junction bases unmatched: 2. The germline gives CDR1 LGHNA, CDR2 YSLEER. The CDR3 is CASSQEQGPYGYTF. CDR3 nucleotides: TGCGCCAGCAGCCAAGAACAGGGGCCCTATGGCTACACCTTC.

The chain has TRBV2 and TRBJ2-7; D possibly corresponds to TRBD1 (6 bases). The V end lost 3 bases, the J end lost 5 bases, and 14 bases lay between the germline ends. The germline CDR1 and CDR2 sequences are SNHLY and FYNNEI. The CDR3 is made up of 14 amino acids. For the CDR3, the DNA is TGTGCCAGCAGTGAGGCCAGGGGAAGCAACGAGCAGTACTTC. Translated: CASSEARGSNEQYF.

V gene TRBV5-6 combines with J gene TRBJ2-1; possibly TRBD2 for D (6 bases). This CDR3 contains 13 residues. The V end was cut by 0 bases, the J end by 9 bases, with 10 bases between. CDR1 and CDR2 from the germline V gene are SGHDT and YYEEEE. CDR3 DNA sequence: TGTGCCAGCAGCTTGGCGGGAGCGAGTGAGCAGTTCTTC. Residues: CASSLAGASEQFF.

The chain carries TRBV7-8 and TRBJ1-3, with D unresolved. Trimming left V 6 bases short and J 0 bases short, with 9 bases between. The CDR3 sequence is 14 residues long. CDR1 SGHVS and CDR2 FQNEAQ come from the germline V gene. DNA for the CDR3: TGTGCCAGCAGATTGAGTAGCTCTGGAAACACCATATATTTT. Protein: CASRLSSSGNTIYF. Combining the CDR3 with reference TRBV7-8 and TRBJ1-3 gives the whole variable domain GAGVSQSPRYKVAKRGQDVALRCDPISGHVSLFWYQQALGQGPEFLTYFQNEAQLDKSGLPSDRFFAERPEGSVSTLKIQRTQQEDSAVYLCASRLSSSGNTIYFGEGSWLTVV.

V and J are TRBV30 and TRBJ2-5; D unclear. The CDR3 length is 14 residues. Germline CDR1 is GTSNPN and CDR2 is SVGIG (reference sequence). Trimming pared 2 bases from V and 7 bases from J, leaving 17 bases between. CDR3 residues: CAWSTTRNSGTQYF. The CDR3 coding sequence is TGTGCCTGGAGTACAACGAGGAACTCAGGGACCCAGTACTTC.

The V gene is TRBV7-2, the J gene TRBJ1-2; TRBD1 is a possible D gene (5 bases). The CDR3 has 16 amino acids. Trimming stripped 5 bases from V and 3 bases from J, with 19 bases between. CDR1 is SGHTA and CDR2 is FQGNSA in the germline V gene. The CDR3 DNA sequence: TGTGCCAGCAGCCACTCGTTGAGGGGAGGGCACTATGGCTACACCTTC. This encodes CASSHSLRGGHYGYTF.

The V call is TRBV5-6, the J call TRBJ2-5; no definite D call. V was cut by 0 bases and J by 0 bases, with 12 bases left in between. The CDR3 covers 16 residues. Germline CDR1 and CDR2: SGHDT and YYEEEE. CDR3 residues: CASSLAAGEYQETQYF. The CDR3 DNA reads TGTGCCAGCAGCTTGGCGGCAGGAGAGTACCAAGAGACCCAGTACTTC.

The rearrangement links TRBV30 to TRBJ1-1; D is unclear. Trimming removed 4 bases from V and 7 bases from J, with 19 bases in between. CDR1 and CDR2 (germline): GTSNPN, SVGIG (reference sequence). The CDR3 runs to 14 residues. The CDR3 spells CAWTPRGLPREAFF. CDR3 nucleotides: TGTGCCTGGACGCCTCGAGGACTGCCTCGTGAAGCTTTCTTT.

This clone was seen once. The chain has TRBV5-1 and TRBJ2-3; D gene unclear. The CDR3 sequence is 11 residues long. The V end was cut by 4 bases, the J end by 4 bases, with 4 bases between. The germline V gene has CDR1 SGHRS and CDR2 YFSETQ. The CDR3 reads CASSGADTQYF. CDR3 bases: TGCGCCAGCAGCGGGGCAGATACGCAGTATTTT.

This CDR3 reads CASSASRYNEQFF. CDR3 nucleotide sequence: TGTGCCAGCAGCGCCTCTAGATACAATGAGCAGTTCTTC. The genes are TRBV9 and TRBJ2-1; D uncertain. V was clipped by 3 bases and J by 4 bases, with 8 bases between them. The germline gives CDR1 SGDLS, CDR2 YYNGEE. The CDR3 is 13 residues long. Full variable domain (rest looked up from reference TRBV9 and TRBJ2-1): DSGVTQTPKHLITATGQRVTLRCSPRSGDLSVYWYQQSLDQGLQFLIQYYNGEERAKGNILERFSAQQFPDLHSELNLSSLELGDSALYFCASSASRYNEQFFGPGTRLTVL.

This clone has a single count. The rearrangement links TRBV2 to TRBJ2-3, with 10 bases identical to TRBD1. The ends lost 7 bases at V and 4 bases at J; junction bases unmatched: 5. The V gene's germline CDR1 is SNHLY and CDR2 FYNNEI. This CDR3 contains 14 residues. CDR3 DNA sequence: TGTGCCAGCACCGCCGGGACAGGGGCAGATACGCAGTATTTT. This gives the protein CASTAGTGADTQYF. The whole variable domain, remainder taken from reference TRBV2 and TRBJ2-3, is EPEVTQTPSHQVTQMGQEVILRCVPISNHLYFYWYRQILGQKVEFLVSFYNNEISEKSEIFDDQFSVERPDGSNFTLKIRSTKLEDSAMYFCASTAGTGADTQYFGPGTRLTVL.

V is TRBV9 and J is TRBJ1-5; D remains ambiguous. CDR1 is SGDLS and CDR2 is YYNGEE in the germline V gene. The CDR3 is 15 residues long. Trimming removed 4 bases at V and 0 bases at J, with 11 bases between. CDR3 nucleotides: TGTGCCAGCAGCAAGGGAAAGGATAGCAATCAGCCCCAGCATTTT. This codes for CASSKGKDSNQPQHF.

CDR3 DNA: TGCGCCAGCAGCCCAGGACAGGGATTCACAGATACGCAGTATTTT. Amino acids: CASSPGQGFTDTQYF. The chain carries TRBV5-1 and TRBJ2-3; TRBD1 agrees at 8 bases. This CDR3 contains 15 residues. J lost 2 bases, V lost 4 bases, and 6 bases had no gene match. Germline V gives CDR1 SGHRS, CDR2 YFSETQ.

The rearrangement uses TRBV5-8 and TRBJ1-1; no firm D call. The V and J ends lost 1 base and 2 bases respectively, with 12 bases between them. CDR3 length: 15 residues. Germline V lookup: CDR1 SGHTS, CDR2 YDEGEE. The CDR3 reads CASSLLWGINTEAFF. The CDR3 DNA follows: TGTGCCAGCAGCTTGCTCTGGGGAATCAACACTGAAGCTTTCTTT.